The 2 T cell receptor beta chains below all came from one sample that was sequenced in a study of blood T cells in healthy people across ages. The use of a sample-barcoded 5' primer and a J-beta primer mix characterized a second PCR of roughly 6 to 12 cycles. In TCRdb, the 5' RACE reads were re-called with MiXCR into one record per CDR3 protein. The sample lists roughly 1,800,000 distinct CDR3 sequences, around half occurring once. The material sequenced was blood. Every receptor here comes from a middle-aged woman in good health.

The chain is built from TRBV20-1 and TRBJ2-5; 8 nucleotides line up with TRBD2. The V segment lost 0 bases and the J segment 3 bases; nucleotides outside the gene matches: 9. This CDR3 is built from 16 residues. Looked up from germline, CDR1 is DFQATT and CDR2 is SNEGSKA (reference sequence). The CDR3 sequence is CSARDPRAGEKETQYF. In DNA form, the CDR3 reads TGCAGTGCTAGAGACCCCAGAGCGGGGGAGAAAGAGACCCAGTACTTC.

This chain links TRBV28 with TRBJ1-2, with D uncertain. V was cut by 4 bases and J by 3 bases, with 9 bases left in between. Looked up from germline, CDR1 is MDHEN and CDR2 is SYDVKM. The CDR3 sequence is 13 residues long. Written as DNA, the CDR3 is TGTGCCAGCAGTTGGGCATTGGACTATGGCTACACCTTC. Its protein is CASSWALDYGYTF.